The following is a TCR beta chain sequence with its context. Its antigen remains unidentified. The table came from immunoSEQ multiplex PCR; TCRdb's copy has only in-frame clones and leaves some out. The top ten hold roughly a quarter of the sample, which has around 120,000 clones, 70% to 85% seen once. The data belong to a study of T cell responses to AZD1222 COVID-19 vaccine. Whole-study findings and limits: Spike-specific TCR repertoires showed rising breadth and depth after two AZD1222 doses.

The CDR3 runs 13 residues. Germline V gene sequence: CDR1 LGHDT, CDR2 YNNKEL (reference sequence). With 7 bases removed from V and 4 bases from J, the gap between germline ends came to 10 bases. This TCR derives from an adult who received the AZD1222 COVID-19 vaccine. The source material was peripheral blood, sampled 28 days after the second AZD1222 dose. The chain is built from TRBV3-1 (or the pseudogene TRBV3-2) and TRBJ2-2; no firm D call. The CDR3 DNA reads as TGTGCCAGCATCTCTACCTCCACCGGGGAGCTGTTTTTT. Its protein is CASISTSTGELFF.